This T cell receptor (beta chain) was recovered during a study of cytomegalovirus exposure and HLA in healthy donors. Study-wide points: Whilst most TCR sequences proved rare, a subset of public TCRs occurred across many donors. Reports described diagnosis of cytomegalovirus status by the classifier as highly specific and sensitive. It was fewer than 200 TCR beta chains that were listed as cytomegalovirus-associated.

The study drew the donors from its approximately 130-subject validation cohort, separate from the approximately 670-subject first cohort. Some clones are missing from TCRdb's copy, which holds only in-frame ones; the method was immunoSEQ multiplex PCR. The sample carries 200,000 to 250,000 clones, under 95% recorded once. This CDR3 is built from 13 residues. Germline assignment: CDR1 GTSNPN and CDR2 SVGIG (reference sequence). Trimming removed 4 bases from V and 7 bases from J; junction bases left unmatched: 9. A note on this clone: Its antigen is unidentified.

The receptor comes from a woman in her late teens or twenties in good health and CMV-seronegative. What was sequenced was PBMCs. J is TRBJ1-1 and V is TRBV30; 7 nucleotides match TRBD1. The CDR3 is CAWTTGNGNEAFF. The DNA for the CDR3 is TGTGCCTGGACGACAGGGAATGGAAATGAAGCTTTCTTT. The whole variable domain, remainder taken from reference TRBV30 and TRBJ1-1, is SQTIHQWPATLVQPVGSPLSLECTVEGTSNPNLYWYRQAAGRGLQLLFYSVGIGQISSEVPQNLSASRPQDRQFILSSKKLLLSDSGFYLCAWTTGNGNEAFFGQGTRLTVV.